Shown below are 21 T cell receptor beta chains from a single sample sequenced in a study of CD8 T cells in ankylosing spondylitis. TCRdb recomputed calls from the 5' RACE reads with MiXCR, one row per CDR3 protein. The sample includes about 130,000 distinct CDR3 sequences, roughly a tenth of them seen just once. Sample: blood, either unsorted or a sorted T cell fraction (not recorded which). These receptors all stem from a male donor with ankylosing spondylitis or in good health (not recorded which).

As for this clonotype: A single base separates this from a much larger clone, so it may be a read error. The CDR3 end shows no conserved phenylalanine or tryptophan, and so a read error is likely. This chain links TRBV12-3 or TRBV12-4 with TRBJ2-1; the D is unclear. The CDR3 is 16 amino acids. With 1 base removed from V and 3 bases from J, the gap between germline ends came to 13 bases. In nucleotides, the CDR3 is TGTGCCAGCAGTTTAGGTGCCGGTGCCTTCTACAATGAGCAGTTCTTG. It codes for CASSLGAGAFYNEQFL.

J is TRBJ2-7 and V is TRBV15; 9 bases are a match to TRBD2. Trimming removed 1 base from V and 3 bases from J; junction bases left unmatched: 7. The CDR3 length is 16 residues. CDR1 LNHNV and CDR2 YYDKDF come from the germline V gene (reference sequence). CDR3: CATSRGKTSGIYEQYF. In nucleotides, the CDR3 is TGTGCCACCAGCAGAGGAAAGACTAGCGGAATCTACGAGCAGTACTTC.

This clonotype was detected a few times. The gene calls are TRBV20-1 and TRBJ1-1, with 8 bases identical to TRBD1. CDR1 and CDR2 (germline): DFQATT, SNEGSKA (reference sequence). There are 15 residues in the CDR3. Losses at the gene ends were 2 bases for V and 3 bases for J; bases not matched to a gene: 8. The CDR3 sequence is CSARFQGAADTEAFF. The DNA for the CDR3 is TGCAGTGCTAGATTTCAGGGGGCGGCGGACACTGAAGCTTTCTTT.

V and J are TRBV4-2 and TRBJ1-1; the D is unclear. With 0 bases removed from V and 4 bases from J, the gap between germline ends came to 15 bases. This CDR3 spans 16 amino acids. Germline V lookup: CDR1 LGHNA, CDR2 YNFKEQ. The CDR3 reads CASSQDLTGVATEAFF. DNA of the CDR3: TGTGCCAGCAGCCAAGATCTTACGGGAGTGGCCACTGAAGCTTTCTTT.

This clonotype was observed many times. The chain combines TRBV5-5 with TRBJ2-2; TRBD2 is a possible D gene (6 bases). V shed 0 bases and J shed 3 bases, with 9 bases lying between them. CDR1 is SGHKS, CDR2 YYEKEE, per germline (reference sequence). The CDR3 extends over 15 amino acids. DNA of the CDR3: TGTGCCAGCAGCTTGGGACTAGGTGACACCGGGGAGCTGTTTTTT. Protein sequence: CASSLGLGDTGELFF. Complete variable domain (other parts from reference TRBV5-5 and TRBJ2-2): DAGVTQSPTHLIKTRGQQVTLRCSPISGHKSVSWYQQVLGQGPQFIFQYYEKEERGRGNFPDRFSARQFPNYSSELNVNALLLGDSALYLCASSLGLGDTGELFFGEGSRLTVL.

The chain links TRBV20-1 to TRBJ2-5; D is undetermined. Germline V CDR1 and CDR2: DFQATT, SNEGSKA (reference sequence). Trimming removed 1 base at V and 5 bases at J, with 11 bases between. The CDR3 is 13 residues long. The DNA for the CDR3 is TGCAGTGCTAGAGGTGGGGTAGTTGAGACCCAGTACTTC. Translation gives CSARGGVVETQYF.

This clonotype was seen repeatedly, ten times or more. This CDR3 is CASSYSSRGHYGYTF. CDR3 DNA sequence: TGTGCCAGCAGTTACTCGAGCAGGGGGCACTATGGCTACACCTTC. The gene calls are TRBV6-5 and TRBJ1-2, with 8 bases identical to TRBD1. V trimming: 0 bases; J trimming: 3 bases; junction bases outside the gene matches: 3. This CDR3 comprises 15 residues. In germline, CDR1 is MNHEY, CDR2 SVGAGI.

This clonotype was counted many times. A junction boundary mismatches the germline segment, possibly from a read error. The genes are TRBV2 and TRBJ2-7, with TRBD2 matching 14 bases. The CDR3 is 14 amino acids. Per the germline V gene, CDR1 is SNHLY and CDR2 is FYNNEI. The CDR3 DNA reads as TGTGCCAGCAGTGAGGGACTAGCGGGAGCCCGAATGAACTTC. Translated: CASSEGLAGARMNF.

This chain uses TRBV5-1 with TRBJ1-1, with D possibly matching TRBD1 (6 bases). This CDR3 is built from 15 residues. The germline V and J ends were trimmed by 0 bases and 1 base, with 10 bases remaining between them. Per the germline V gene, CDR1 is SGHRS and CDR2 is YFSETQ. CDR3 bases: TGCGCCAGCAGCTTGGCTGCAGGGGCGAACACTGAAGCTTTCTTT. Translating it yields CASSLAAGANTEAFF.

This clonotype was seen ten or more times. J is TRBJ1-5 and V is TRBV20-1; perhaps TRBD1 as D (5 bases). Per the germline V gene, CDR1 is DFQATT and CDR2 is SNEGSKA (reference sequence). This CDR3 comprises 14 residues. The ends were cut back, 7 bases at V and 2 bases at J, with 15 bases in the middle. The chain's CDR3 is CSVTRGGGNQPQHF. CDR3 coding DNA: TGCAGTGTTACGAGGGGTGGTGGCAATCAGCCCCAGCATTTT.

This clonotype was counted only a few times. One end of the junction fails to match germline, which may point to a read error. The CDR3 loop is CASSYSEGQGKHNEQFF. The CDR3, as DNA: TGTGCCAGCAGCTACTCCGAGGGGCAGGGTAAGCACAATGAGCAGTTCTTC. The chain couples TRBV6-5 to TRBJ2-1; D might be TRBD1 or TRBD2, each matching 5 bases. CDR3 length: 17 amino acids. Per the germline V gene, CDR1 is MNHEY and CDR2 is SVGAGI.

This clonotype was counted ten times or more. The chain combines TRBV29-1 with TRBJ2-7, with 15 positions matching TRBD2. V lost 1 base, J lost 5 bases, and 6 bases stayed unmatched. This CDR3 comprises 16 residues. Germline V lookup: CDR1 SQVTM, CDR2 ANQGSEA. The CDR3 here is CSVEAGTSGRHNEQYF. The DNA for the CDR3 is TGCAGCGTTGAAGCGGGGACTAGCGGGAGGCATAACGAGCAGTACTTC.

The table lists this clonotype with a few counts. This may arise from a read error, as a much more abundant clone is one base away. This rearrangement joins TRBV5-1 to TRBJ2-4; maybe TRBD1 (6 bases). CDR1 is SGHRS and CDR2 is YFSETQ in the germline V gene. The CDR3 spans 14 residues. V lost 5 bases to trimming and J lost 12 bases, with 21 bases between them. CDR3 protein: CASRWLYGEDSQYF. The CDR3, as DNA: TGCGCCAGCAGATGGTTATACGGCGAGGACAGTCAGTACTTC.

This clonotype was counted only a few times. The chain is built from TRBV15 and TRBJ2-7; TRBD1 is a possible D gene (5 bases). V lost 3 bases to trimming and J lost 5 bases, with 11 bases between them. Germline V lookup: CDR1 LNHNV, CDR2 YYDKDF (reference sequence). The CDR3 loop spans 13 amino acids. The chain's CDR3 is CATSRGLWDEQYF. Written as DNA, the CDR3 is TGTGCCACCAGCAGGGGGCTTTGGGACGAGCAGTACTTC.

This clonotype has only a few counts. The V gene is TRBV5-5, the J gene TRBJ2-2, with TRBD1 matching 9 bases. Germline V gene data show CDR1 as SGHKS and CDR2 as YYEKEE (reference sequence). With V trimmed by 1 base and J by 3 bases, 4 bases remained unmatched. The CDR3 runs to 16 residues. CDR3: CASSLNRGRDTGELFF. The CDR3 coding sequence is TGTGCCAGCAGCTTGAACAGGGGGCGGGACACCGGGGAGCTGTTTTTT.

The chain has TRBV27 and TRBJ2-1; D is uncertain. CDR3 length: 16 amino acids. Germline CDR1 is MNHEY and CDR2 is SMNVEV (reference sequence). V was trimmed by 5 bases and J by 1 base, leaving 15 bases between them. The CDR3 reads CASSVPGLSSYNEQFF. The CDR3 coding sequence is TGTGCCAGCAGTGTGCCGGGTCTTTCTTCCTACAATGAGCAGTTCTTC.

Ten or more counts support this clonotype. This rearrangement joins TRBV6-2 or TRBV6-3 to TRBJ2-7; TRBD2 matches 7 bases. Germline V gene data show CDR1 as MNHEY and CDR2 as SVGEGT. This CDR3 contains 14 residues. Trimming took 7 bases from V and 3 from J; bases not matched to a gene: 9. Here the CDR3 DNA reads TGTGCCAGCAACGTGGCGGGAGAAGTCTACGAGCAGTACTTC. It translates to CASNVAGEVYEQYF.

This clonotype was recorded many times. The V call is TRBV20-1, the J call TRBJ2-1; D perhaps matches TRBD2 (5 bases). Germline V CDR1 and CDR2: DFQATT, SNEGSKA (reference sequence). The CDR3 is made up of 16 amino acids. Trimming removed 0 bases from V and 3 bases from J, with 15 bases in between. CDR3 in DNA: TGCAGTGCTAGAGATCTAGAGGGCGGATACTACAATGAGCAGTTCTTC. It codes for CSARDLEGGYYNEQFF.

As regards this clonotype: A read error may explain this, as a much larger clone is one base away. The chain joins TRBV5-1 to TRBJ1-1; the D gene is possibly TRBD1 (6 bases). The length of the CDR3 is 15 residues. The V gene's germline CDR1 is SGHRS and CDR2 YFSETQ. The CDR3 bases are TGCGTCAGCAGCTCCTTTAGGGGACAGAACACTGAAGCTTTCTTT. It specifies CVSSSFRGQNTEAFF.

This clonotype has a handful of counts. The chain recombines TRBV5-6 with TRBJ2-1; 7 bases line up with TRBD2. Germline lookup yields CDR1 SGHDT and CDR2 YYEEEE. The V and J ends lost 2 bases and 4 bases, in that order; junction bases with no gene match: 9. The CDR3 is 16 amino acids. CDR3: CASSLLARTEYNEQFF. CDR3 in DNA: TGTGCCAGCAGCTTACTAGCGCGGACCGAATACAATGAGCAGTTCTTC.

Many counts were recorded for this clonotype. The chain carries TRBV12-3 or TRBV12-4 and TRBJ2-5, with a tentative D call TRBD2 (5 bases). The V and J ends lost 6 bases and 4 bases respectively, with 12 bases between them. The CDR3 is made up of 13 amino acids. Written as DNA, the CDR3 is TGTGCCAGCAGGCCGGCTAGCACAGAGACCCAGTACTTC. Translation gives CASRPASTETQYF.